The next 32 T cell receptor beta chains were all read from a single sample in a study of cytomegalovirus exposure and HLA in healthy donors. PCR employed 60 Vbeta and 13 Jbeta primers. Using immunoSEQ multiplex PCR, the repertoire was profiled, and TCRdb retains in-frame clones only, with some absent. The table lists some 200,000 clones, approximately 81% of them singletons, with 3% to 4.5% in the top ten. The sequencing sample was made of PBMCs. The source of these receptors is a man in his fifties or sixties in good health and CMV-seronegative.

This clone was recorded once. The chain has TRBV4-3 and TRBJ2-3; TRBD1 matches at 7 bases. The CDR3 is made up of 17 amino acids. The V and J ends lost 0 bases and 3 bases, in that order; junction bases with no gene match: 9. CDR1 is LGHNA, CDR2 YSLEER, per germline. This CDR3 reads CASSQERGQGKTDTQYF. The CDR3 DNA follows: TGCGCCAGCAGCCAAGAAAGGGGGCAGGGGAAGACAGATACGCAGTATTTT.

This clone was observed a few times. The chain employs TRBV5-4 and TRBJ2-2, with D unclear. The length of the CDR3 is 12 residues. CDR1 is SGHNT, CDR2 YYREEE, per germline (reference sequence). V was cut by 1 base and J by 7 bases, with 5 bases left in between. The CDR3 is CASSLTYGELFF. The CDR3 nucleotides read TGTGCCAGCAGCTTGACTTACGGGGAGCTGTTTTTT.

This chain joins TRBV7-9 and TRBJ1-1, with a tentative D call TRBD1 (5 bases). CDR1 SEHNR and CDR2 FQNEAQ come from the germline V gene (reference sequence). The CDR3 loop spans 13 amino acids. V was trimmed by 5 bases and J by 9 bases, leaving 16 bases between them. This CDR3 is CASSPVGGGKAFF. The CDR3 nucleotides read TGTGCCAGCAGCCCGGTGGGGGGGGGTAAAGCTTTCTTT.

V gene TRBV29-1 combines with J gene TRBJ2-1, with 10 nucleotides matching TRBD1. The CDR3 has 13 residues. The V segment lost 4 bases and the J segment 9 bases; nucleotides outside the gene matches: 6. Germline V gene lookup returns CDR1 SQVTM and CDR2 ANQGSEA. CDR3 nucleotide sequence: TGCAGCGTTGCGGGACAGGGGATGATTGAGCAGTTCTTC. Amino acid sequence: CSVAGQGMIEQFF.

CDR3 bases: TGTGCCAGCAGTCCGCGGACTCTCAATCAGCCCCAGCATTTT. Its translation: CASSPRTLNQPQHF. The chain employs TRBV27 and TRBJ1-5; the D is unclear. The CDR3 is made up of 14 amino acids. With 5 bases removed from V and 3 bases from J, the gap between germline ends came to 11 bases. Germline CDR1 and CDR2: MNHEY and SMNVEV (reference sequence).

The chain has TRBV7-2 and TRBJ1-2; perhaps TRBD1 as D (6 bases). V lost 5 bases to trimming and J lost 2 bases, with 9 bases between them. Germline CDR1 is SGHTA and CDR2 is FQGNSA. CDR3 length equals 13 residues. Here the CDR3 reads CASSNDRNYGYTF. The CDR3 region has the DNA TGTGCCAGCAGCAATGACAGGAACTATGGCTACACCTTC.

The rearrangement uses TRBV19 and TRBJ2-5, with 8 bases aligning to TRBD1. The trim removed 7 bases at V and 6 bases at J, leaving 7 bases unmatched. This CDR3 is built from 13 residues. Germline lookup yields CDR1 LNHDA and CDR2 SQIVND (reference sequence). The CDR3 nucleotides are TGTGCCAGTAAGTCGGACAGGGCCCAGACCCAGTACTTC. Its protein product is CASKSDRAQTQYF.

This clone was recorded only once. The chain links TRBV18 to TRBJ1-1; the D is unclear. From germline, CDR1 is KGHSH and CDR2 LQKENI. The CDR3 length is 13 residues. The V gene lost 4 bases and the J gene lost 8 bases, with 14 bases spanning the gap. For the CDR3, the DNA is TGTGCCAGCTCACTTACAGATTACTCCGAAGCTTTCTTT. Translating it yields CASSLTDYSEAFF.

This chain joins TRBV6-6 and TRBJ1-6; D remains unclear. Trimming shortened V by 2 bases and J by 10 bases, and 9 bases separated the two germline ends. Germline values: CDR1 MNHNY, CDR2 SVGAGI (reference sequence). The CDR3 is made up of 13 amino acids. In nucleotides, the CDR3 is TGTGCCAGCAGTTACATTGAGGGCTCACCCCTCCACTTT. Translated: CASSYIEGSPLHF.

CDR3 region: CASSLQGRGKSVEKLFF. The CDR3 DNA sequence: TGTGCCAGCAGCTTGCAGGGGAGGGGGAAGTCGGTTGAAAAACTGTTTTTT. V and J are TRBV5-6 and TRBJ1-4; the D gene is possibly TRBD1 (6 bases). Germline V gene sequence: CDR1 SGHDT, CDR2 YYEEEE. This CDR3 is built from 17 residues. The V end was cut by 1 base, the J end by 7 bases, with 20 bases between.

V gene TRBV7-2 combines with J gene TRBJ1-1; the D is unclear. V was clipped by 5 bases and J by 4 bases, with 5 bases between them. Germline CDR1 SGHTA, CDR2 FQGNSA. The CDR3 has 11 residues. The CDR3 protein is CASSPRTEAFF. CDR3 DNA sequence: TGTGCCAGCAGCCCCCGCACTGAAGCTTTCTTT.

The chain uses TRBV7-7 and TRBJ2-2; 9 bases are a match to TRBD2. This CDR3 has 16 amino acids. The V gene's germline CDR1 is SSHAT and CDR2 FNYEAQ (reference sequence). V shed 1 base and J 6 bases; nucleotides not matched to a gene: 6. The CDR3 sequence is CASSLDGLAGSGELFF. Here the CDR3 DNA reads TGTGCCAGCAGCTTAGACGGGCTAGCGGGGTCCGGGGAGCTGTTTTTT.

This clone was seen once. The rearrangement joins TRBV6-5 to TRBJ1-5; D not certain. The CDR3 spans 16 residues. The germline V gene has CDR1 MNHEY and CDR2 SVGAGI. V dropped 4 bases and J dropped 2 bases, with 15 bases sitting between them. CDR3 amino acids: CASSFTDPRGNQPQHF. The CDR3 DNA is TGTGCCAGCAGTTTCACAGACCCTCGAGGCAATCAGCCCCAGCATTTT.

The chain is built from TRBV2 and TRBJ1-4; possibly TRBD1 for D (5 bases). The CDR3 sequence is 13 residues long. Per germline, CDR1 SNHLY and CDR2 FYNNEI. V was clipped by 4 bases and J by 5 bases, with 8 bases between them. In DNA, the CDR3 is TGTGCCAGCAGTGTGGGGCCCAATGAAAAACTGTTTTTT. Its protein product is CASSVGPNEKLFF.

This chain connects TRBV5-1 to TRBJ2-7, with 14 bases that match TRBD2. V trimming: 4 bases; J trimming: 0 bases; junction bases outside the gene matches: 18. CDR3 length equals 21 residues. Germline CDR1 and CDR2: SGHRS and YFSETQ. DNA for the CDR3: TGCGCCAGCAGCCCCGGACAGGGGGGGAGACTAGCGGGGGGGACCTCCTACGAGCAGTACTTC. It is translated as CASSPGQGGRLAGGTSYEQYF.

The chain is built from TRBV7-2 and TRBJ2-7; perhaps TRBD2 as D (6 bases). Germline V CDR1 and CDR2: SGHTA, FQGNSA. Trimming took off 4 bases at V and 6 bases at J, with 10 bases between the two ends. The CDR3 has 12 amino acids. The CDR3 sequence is CASSSWDSEQYF. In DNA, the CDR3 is TGTGCCAGCAGCTCCTGGGACTCCGAGCAGTACTTC.

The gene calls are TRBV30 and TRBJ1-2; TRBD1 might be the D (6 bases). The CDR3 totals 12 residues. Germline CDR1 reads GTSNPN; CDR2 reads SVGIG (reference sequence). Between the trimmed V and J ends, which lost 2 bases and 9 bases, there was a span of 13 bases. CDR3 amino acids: CAWSPPTGRYTF. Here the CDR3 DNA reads TGTGCCTGGAGTCCACCGACAGGCCGCTACACCTTC.

CDR3 DNA: TGCGCCAGCAGCCAAGAACTTTCTTTGGGAAGCGGGGGATATTGGAATGAGCAGTTCTTC. Protein: CASSQELSLGSGGYWNEQFF. The chain joins TRBV4-3 to TRBJ2-1; 8 nucleotides align to TRBD2. Looked up from germline, CDR1 is LGHNA and CDR2 is YSLEER. The CDR3 runs to 20 residues. J lost 7 bases, V lost 0 bases, and 20 bases had no gene match.

CDR3 DNA sequence: TGCGCCAGCAGCGATACGTACCTGAGCTCCTACGAGCAGTACTTC. Amino acid sequence: CASSDTYLSSYEQYF. The gene calls are TRBV4-3 and TRBJ2-7; D uncertain. The CDR3 contains 15 residues. Germline CDR1 reads LGHNA; CDR2 reads YSLEER. The V end was cut by 5 bases, the J end by 0 bases, with 14 bases between.

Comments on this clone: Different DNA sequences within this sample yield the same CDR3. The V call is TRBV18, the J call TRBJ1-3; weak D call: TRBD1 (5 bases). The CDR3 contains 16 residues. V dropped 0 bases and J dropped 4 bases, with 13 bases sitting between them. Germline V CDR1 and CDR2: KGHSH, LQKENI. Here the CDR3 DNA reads TGTGCCAGCTCACCACCTCTCCGACAGTCCGGAAACACCATATATTTT. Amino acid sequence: CASSPPLRQSGNTIYF.

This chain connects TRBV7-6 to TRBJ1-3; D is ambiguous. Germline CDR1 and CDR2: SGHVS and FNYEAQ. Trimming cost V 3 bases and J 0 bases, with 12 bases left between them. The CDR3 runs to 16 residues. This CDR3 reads CASSLGGRDSGNTIYF. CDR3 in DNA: TGTGCCAGCAGCTTGGGAGGACGAGACTCTGGAAACACCATATATTTT.

CDR3 coding DNA: TGTGCCAGCAGTTTAGGGGACAGGCGTAGCTCCTACGAGCAGTACTTC. It specifies CASSLGDRRSSYEQYF. The J gene is TRBJ2-7, the V gene TRBV27; 8 bases agree with TRBD1. The CDR3 consists of 16 residues. Germline CDR1 and CDR2: MNHEY and SMNVEV (reference sequence). V was pared by 2 bases and J by 0 bases, with 6 bases of the junction left unmatched.

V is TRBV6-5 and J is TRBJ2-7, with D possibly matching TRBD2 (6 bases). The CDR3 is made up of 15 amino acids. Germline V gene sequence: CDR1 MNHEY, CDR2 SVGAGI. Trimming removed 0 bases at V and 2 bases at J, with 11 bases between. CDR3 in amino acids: CASSYSGRETYEQYF. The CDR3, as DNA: TGTGCCAGCAGTTACTCGGGCCGGGAGACCTACGAGCAGTACTTC.

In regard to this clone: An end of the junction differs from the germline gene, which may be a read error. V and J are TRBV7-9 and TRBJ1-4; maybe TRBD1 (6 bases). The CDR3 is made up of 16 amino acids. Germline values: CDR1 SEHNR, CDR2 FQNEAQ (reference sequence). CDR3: CSSSLMDSLTNEKLFF. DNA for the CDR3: TGTTCCAGCAGCTTAATGGACAGTTTAACTAATGAAAAACTGTTTTTT.

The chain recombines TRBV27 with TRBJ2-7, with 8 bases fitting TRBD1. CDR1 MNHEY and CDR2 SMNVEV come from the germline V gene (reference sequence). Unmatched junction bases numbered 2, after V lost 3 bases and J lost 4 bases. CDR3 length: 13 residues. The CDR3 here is CASSLGQVYEQYF. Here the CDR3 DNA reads TGTGCCAGCAGTTTGGGACAGGTATACGAGCAGTACTTC.

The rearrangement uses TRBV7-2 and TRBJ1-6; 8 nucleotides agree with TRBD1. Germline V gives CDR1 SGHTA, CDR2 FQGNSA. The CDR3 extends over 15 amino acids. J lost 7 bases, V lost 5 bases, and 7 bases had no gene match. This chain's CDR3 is CASSGFRQGNSPLHF. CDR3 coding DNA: TGTGCCAGCAGCGGTTTTAGACAGGGGAATTCACCCCTCCACTTT. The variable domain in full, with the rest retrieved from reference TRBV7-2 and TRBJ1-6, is GAGVSQSPSNKVTEKGKDVELRCDPISGHTALYWYRQSLGQGLEFLIYFQGNSAPDKSGLPSDRFSAERTGGSVSTLTIQRTQQEDSAVYLCASSGFRQGNSPLHFGNGTRLTVT.

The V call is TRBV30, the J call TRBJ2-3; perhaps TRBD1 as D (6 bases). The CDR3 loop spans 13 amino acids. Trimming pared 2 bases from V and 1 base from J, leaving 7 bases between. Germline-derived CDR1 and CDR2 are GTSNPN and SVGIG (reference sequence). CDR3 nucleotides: TGTGCCTGGAGTCGACAGGGCACAGATACGCAGTATTTT. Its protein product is CAWSRQGTDTQYF.

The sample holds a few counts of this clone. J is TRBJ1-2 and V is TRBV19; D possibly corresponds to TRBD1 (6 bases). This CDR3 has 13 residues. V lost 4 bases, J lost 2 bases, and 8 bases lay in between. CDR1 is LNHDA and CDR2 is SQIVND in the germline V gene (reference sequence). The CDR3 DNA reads TGTGCCAGTAGTAGGCAGGGGAACTATGGCTACACCTTC. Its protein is CASSRQGNYGYTF.

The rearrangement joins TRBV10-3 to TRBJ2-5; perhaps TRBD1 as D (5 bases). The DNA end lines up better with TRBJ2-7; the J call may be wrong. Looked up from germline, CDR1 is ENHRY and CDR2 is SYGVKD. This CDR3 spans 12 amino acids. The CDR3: CAISQGGYEQYF. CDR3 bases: TGTGCCATCAGCCAGGGCGGCTACGAGCAGTACTTC.

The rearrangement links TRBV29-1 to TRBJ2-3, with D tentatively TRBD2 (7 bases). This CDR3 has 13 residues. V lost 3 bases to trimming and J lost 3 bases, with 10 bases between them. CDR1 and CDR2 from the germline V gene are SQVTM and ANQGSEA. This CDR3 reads CSVEGGATDTQYF. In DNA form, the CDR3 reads TGCAGCGTTGAGGGGGGGGCGACAGATACGCAGTATTTT.

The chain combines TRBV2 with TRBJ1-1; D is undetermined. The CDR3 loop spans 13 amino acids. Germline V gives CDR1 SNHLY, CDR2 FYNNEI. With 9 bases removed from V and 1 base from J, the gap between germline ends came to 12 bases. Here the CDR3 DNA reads TGTGCCAGGTCCCTTAATAGGAACACTGAAGCTTTCTTT. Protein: CARSLNRNTEAFF.

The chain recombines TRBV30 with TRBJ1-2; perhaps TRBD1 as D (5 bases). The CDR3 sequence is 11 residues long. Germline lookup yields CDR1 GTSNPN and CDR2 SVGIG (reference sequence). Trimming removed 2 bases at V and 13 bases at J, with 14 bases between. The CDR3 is CAWSSTAPSTF. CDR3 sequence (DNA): TGTGCCTGGAGTTCGACAGCTCCCTCCACCTTC.